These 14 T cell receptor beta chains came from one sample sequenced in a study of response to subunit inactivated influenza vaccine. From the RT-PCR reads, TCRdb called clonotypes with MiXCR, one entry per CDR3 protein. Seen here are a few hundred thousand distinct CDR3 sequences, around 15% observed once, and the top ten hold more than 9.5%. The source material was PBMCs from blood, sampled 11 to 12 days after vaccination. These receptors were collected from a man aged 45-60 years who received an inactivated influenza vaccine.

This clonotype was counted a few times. The CDR3 DNA sequence: TGTGCCACCAGTGATTCTTTTGAGAGACAGCCCCAGCATTTT. Protein sequence: CATSDSFERQPQHF. The chain has TRBV24-1 and TRBJ1-5; D is undetermined. V was clipped by 2 bases and J by 7 bases, with 11 bases between them. The CDR3 has 14 amino acids. CDR1 KGHDR and CDR2 SFDVKD come from the germline V gene.

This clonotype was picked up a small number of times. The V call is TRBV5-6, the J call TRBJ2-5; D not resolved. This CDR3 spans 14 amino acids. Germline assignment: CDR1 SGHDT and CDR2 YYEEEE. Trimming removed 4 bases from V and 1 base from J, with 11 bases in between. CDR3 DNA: TGTGCCAGCAGCGTCCGGAGAATCCAAGAGACCCAGTACTTC. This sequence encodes CASSVRRIQETQYF.

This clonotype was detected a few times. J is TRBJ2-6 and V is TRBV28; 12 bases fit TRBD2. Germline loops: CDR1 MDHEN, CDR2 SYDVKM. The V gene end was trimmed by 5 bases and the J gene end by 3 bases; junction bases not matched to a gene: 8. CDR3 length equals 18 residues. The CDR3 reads CASSPSASGRVGANVLTF. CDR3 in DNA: TGTGCCAGCAGTCCCTCGGCTAGCGGGAGGGTTGGGGCCAACGTCCTGACTTTC.

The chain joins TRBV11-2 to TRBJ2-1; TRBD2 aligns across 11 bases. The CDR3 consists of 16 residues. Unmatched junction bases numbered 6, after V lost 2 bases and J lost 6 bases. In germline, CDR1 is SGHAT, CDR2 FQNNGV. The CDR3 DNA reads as TGTGCCAGCAGCTTATGGATTAGCGGGGGGGGCAATGAGCAGTTCTTC. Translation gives CASSLWISGGGNEQFF.

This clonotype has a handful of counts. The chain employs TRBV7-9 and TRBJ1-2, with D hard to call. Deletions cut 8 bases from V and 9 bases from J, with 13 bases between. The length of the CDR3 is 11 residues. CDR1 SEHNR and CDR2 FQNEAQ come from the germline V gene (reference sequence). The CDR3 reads CASGVGVRYTF. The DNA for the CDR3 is TGTGCCAGCGGGGTAGGAGTCCGCTACACCTTC. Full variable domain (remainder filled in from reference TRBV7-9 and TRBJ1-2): DTGVSQNPRHKITKRGQNVTFRCDPISEHNRLYWYRQTLGQGPEFLTYFQNEAQLEKSRLLSDRFSAERPKGSFSTLEIQRTEQGDSAMYLCASGVGVRYTFGSGTRLTVV.

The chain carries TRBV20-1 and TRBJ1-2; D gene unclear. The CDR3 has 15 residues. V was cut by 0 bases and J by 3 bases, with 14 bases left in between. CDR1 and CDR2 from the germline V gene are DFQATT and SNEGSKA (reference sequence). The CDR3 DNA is TGCAGTGCTAGAGATCGCGCAGGAGGATACTATGGCTACACCTTC. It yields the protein CSARDRAGGYYGYTF.

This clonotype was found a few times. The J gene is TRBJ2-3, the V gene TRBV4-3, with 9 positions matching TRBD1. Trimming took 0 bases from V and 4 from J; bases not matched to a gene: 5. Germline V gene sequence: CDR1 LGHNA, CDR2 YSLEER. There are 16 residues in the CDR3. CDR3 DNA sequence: TGCGCCAGCAGCCAAGAGTGGACAGGGGTCTCAGATACGCAGTATTTT. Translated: CASSQEWTGVSDTQYF.

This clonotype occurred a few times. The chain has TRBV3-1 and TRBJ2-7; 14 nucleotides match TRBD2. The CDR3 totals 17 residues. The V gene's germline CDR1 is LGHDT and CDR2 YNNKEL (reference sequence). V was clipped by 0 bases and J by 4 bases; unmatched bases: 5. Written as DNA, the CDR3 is TGTGCCAGCAGCCAAGAAGGGACTAGCGGGAGTGCGTACGAGCAGTACTTC. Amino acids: CASSQEGTSGSAYEQYF.

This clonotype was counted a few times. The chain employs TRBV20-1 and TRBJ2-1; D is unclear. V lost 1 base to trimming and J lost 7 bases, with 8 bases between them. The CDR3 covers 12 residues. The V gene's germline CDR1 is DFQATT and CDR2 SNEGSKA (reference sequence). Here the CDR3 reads CSARVSINEQFF. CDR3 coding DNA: TGCAGTGCTAGAGTCTCCATTAATGAGCAGTTCTTC.

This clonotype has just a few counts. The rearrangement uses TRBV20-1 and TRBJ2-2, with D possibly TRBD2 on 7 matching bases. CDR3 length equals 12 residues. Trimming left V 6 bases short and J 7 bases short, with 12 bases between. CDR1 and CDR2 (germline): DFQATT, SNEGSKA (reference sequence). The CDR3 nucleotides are TGCAGTGCAGCGGGACAACGCGGGGAGCTGTTTTTT. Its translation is CSAAGQRGELFF.

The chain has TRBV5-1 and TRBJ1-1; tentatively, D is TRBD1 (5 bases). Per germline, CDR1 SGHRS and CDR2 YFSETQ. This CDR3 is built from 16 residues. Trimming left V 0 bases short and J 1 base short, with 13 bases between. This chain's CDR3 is CASSLALGQGNTEAFF. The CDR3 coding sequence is TGCGCCAGCAGCTTGGCGTTAGGACAAGGGAACACTGAAGCTTTCTTT. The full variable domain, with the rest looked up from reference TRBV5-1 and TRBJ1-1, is KAGVTQTPRYLIKTRGQQVTLSCSPISGHRSVSWYQQTPGQGLQFLFEYFSETQRNKGNFPGRFSGRQFSNSRSEMNVSTLELGDSALYLCASSLALGQGNTEAFFGQGTRLTVV.

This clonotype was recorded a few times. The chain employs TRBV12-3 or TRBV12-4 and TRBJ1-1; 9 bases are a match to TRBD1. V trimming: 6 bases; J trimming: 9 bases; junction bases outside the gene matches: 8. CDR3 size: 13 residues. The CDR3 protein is CASSLQGAGQAFF. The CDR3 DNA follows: TGTGCCAGCAGCTTACAGGGGGCTGGGCAAGCTTTCTTT.

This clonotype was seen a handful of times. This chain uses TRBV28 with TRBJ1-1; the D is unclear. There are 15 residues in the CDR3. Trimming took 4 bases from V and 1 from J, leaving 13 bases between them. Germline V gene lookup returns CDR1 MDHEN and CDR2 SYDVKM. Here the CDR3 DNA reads TGTGCCAGCAGTTCCCTTCTCGACGGGAACACTGAAGCTTTCTTT. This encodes CASSSLLDGNTEAFF.

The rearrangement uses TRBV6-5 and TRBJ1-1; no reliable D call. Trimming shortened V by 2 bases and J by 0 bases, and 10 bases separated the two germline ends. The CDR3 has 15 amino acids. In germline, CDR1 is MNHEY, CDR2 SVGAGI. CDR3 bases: TGTGCCAGCAGTTACGGGTTTGGCATGAACACTGAAGCTTTCTTT. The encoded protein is CASSYGFGMNTEAFF.